Below are 28 T cell receptor beta chains sequenced from a single sample in a study of response to subunit inactivated influenza vaccine. TCRdb re-derived calls from the RT-PCR reads in MiXCR, one entry per CDR3 protein. The data contain about 540,000 distinct CDR3 sequences, approximately 24% of them singletons. These data also formed part of another study, on T cells expressing NK-cell markers. That investigation notes: Making the TCR beta cDNA relied on 5'RACE template switching with UMIs.

Sequencing used CD4+ T cells sorted from PBMCs, obtained roughly 12 days after vaccination. These TCRs come from a man aged 50-59 years who received an inactivated influenza vaccine.

This clonotype turned up a few times. The chain combines TRBV9 with TRBJ2-5; perhaps TRBD1 as D (6 bases). CDR1 and CDR2 (germline): SGDLS, YYNGEE. V was trimmed by 4 bases and J by 2 bases, leaving 18 bases between them. The CDR3 spans 16 residues. The CDR3 bases are TGTGCCAGCAGCCCACCCCCAGGGGCTGTGCAAGAGACCCAGTACTTC. This encodes CASSPPPGAVQETQYF.

This chain links TRBV2 with TRBJ1-2; no reliable D call. CDR3 length equals 13 residues. The germline CDR1 and CDR2 sequences are SNHLY and FYNNEI. The ends were cut back, 8 bases at V and 8 bases at J, with 18 bases in the middle. CDR3 in DNA: TGTGCCAGCGTAAAGGGAGGTACGGGGGGCTACACCTTC. It is translated as CASVKGGTGGYTF.

This clonotype has just a few counts. The chain couples TRBV7-2 to TRBJ1-2; perhaps TRBD1 as D (5 bases). This CDR3 has 15 amino acids. The V end was cut by 1 base, the J end by 7 bases, with 16 bases between. Germline-derived CDR1 and CDR2 are SGHTA and FQGNSA. CDR3 sequence (DNA): TGTGCCAGCAGCTTAGTGATTAGGGGTGGGACTGGCTACACCTTC. Protein sequence: CASSLVIRGGTGYTF.

This clonotype was seen a few times. The chain is built from TRBV9 and TRBJ2-3, with 10 bases that match TRBD2. Unmatched junction bases numbered 7, after V lost 5 bases and J lost 4 bases. This CDR3 has 15 residues. Germline CDR1 SGDLS, CDR2 YYNGEE. The CDR3 DNA sequence: TGTGCCAGCAGTCTTACTAGCGGGAAGCCAGATACGCAGTATTTT. Protein sequence: CASSLTSGKPDTQYF.

This clonotype occurred a few times. The chain is built from TRBV25-1 and TRBJ1-2; no reliable D call. This CDR3 comprises 13 residues. V was shortened by 3 bases and J by 4 bases, with 9 bases between the two germline ends. Germline CDR1 is MGHDK and CDR2 is SYGVNS. CDR3 protein: CASSDLGAYGYTF. The CDR3 DNA sequence: TGTGCCAGCAGTGACCTCGGAGCCTATGGCTACACCTTC.

In its sample, this clonotype was seen a few times. The rearrangement links TRBV5-1 to TRBJ2-3; TRBD1 matches 7 bases. Germline V gene sequence: CDR1 SGHRS, CDR2 YFSETQ. V gave up 4 bases and J gave up 0 bases; unmatched junction bases: 5. The CDR3 has 15 amino acids. The CDR3 spells CASSAGTVSTDTQYF. CDR3 DNA: TGCGCCAGCAGCGCCGGGACAGTTAGCACAGATACGCAGTATTTT.

In its sample, this clonotype was seen a few times. This sequence joins TRBV21-1 and TRBJ2-1. TRBV21-1 is a documented pseudogene. This CDR3 comprises 16 residues. The CDR3 DNA reads TGTGCCAGCAGCAAAGTTGGCCGGAGCTCCTACAATGAGCAGTTCTTC. This encodes CASSKVGRSSYNEQFF.

In nucleotides, the CDR3 is TGCGCCAGCAGCTTGGATGGGGTTACTAACTATGGCTACACCTTC. Its protein product is CASSLDGVTNYGYTF. V usage is TRBV5-1 and J usage is TRBJ1-2; D uncertain. With 0 bases removed from V and 0 bases from J, the gap between germline ends came to 9 bases. This CDR3 spans 15 amino acids. The germline CDR1 and CDR2 sequences are SGHRS and YFSETQ. Filled out from reference TRBV5-1 and TRBJ1-2, the complete variable domain reads KAGVTQTPRYLIKTRGQQVTLSCSPISGHRSVSWYQQTPGQGLQFLFEYFSETQRNKGNFPGRFSGRQFSNSRSEMNVSTLELGDSALYLCASSLDGVTNYGYTFGSGTRLTVV.

This chain uses TRBV12-3 or TRBV12-4 with TRBJ2-5; 7 bases fit TRBD1. The CDR3 extends over 15 amino acids. V dropped 5 bases and J dropped 4; count of bases not matched to a gene: 10. The CDR3 coding sequence is TGTGCCAGCAGTGAAGTACTACAGGGGCCAGAGACCCAGTACTTC. Residues: CASSEVLQGPETQYF.

This clonotype was counted only a few times. This chain uses TRBV6-2 or TRBV6-3 with TRBJ1-5; tentatively, D is TRBD1 (5 bases). V lost 6 bases to trimming and J lost 4 bases, with 16 bases between them. Germline V gene data show CDR1 as MNHEY and CDR2 as SVGEGT. The CDR3 length is 15 residues. The chain's CDR3 is CASRRSGTVNQPQHF. CDR3 bases: TGTGCCAGCAGGCGGTCGGGGACGGTAAATCAGCCCCAGCATTTT.

This clonotype came up many times. The chain carries TRBV11-2 and TRBJ2-2; the D gene could be TRBD1 or TRBD2 (5 bases each). The germline V and J ends were trimmed by 0 bases and 6 bases, with 8 bases remaining between them. The germline gives CDR1 SGHAT, CDR2 FQNNGV. There are 14 residues in the CDR3. This CDR3 is CASSLDLGAGELFF. As DNA, the CDR3 is TGTGCCAGCAGCTTAGATTTGGGGGCCGGGGAGCTGTTTTTT.

This chain links TRBV20-1 with TRBJ2-3; D gene uncertain. Per germline, CDR1 DFQATT and CDR2 SNEGSKA (reference sequence). The CDR3 is made up of 13 amino acids. V gave up 6 bases and J gave up 0 bases, with 10 bases separating them. The CDR3 DNA is TGCAGTGCCCCTCTGGGGAGCACAGATACGCAGTATTTT. This translates into CSAPLGSTDTQYF.

The J gene is TRBJ2-7, the V gene TRBV6-6, with 7 positions matching TRBD1. The CDR3 runs to 12 residues. Germline V lookup: CDR1 MNHNY, CDR2 SVGAGI (reference sequence). The ends lost 10 bases at V and 2 bases at J; junction bases unmatched: 5. The DNA for the CDR3 is TGTGCCACCCAGGGGGATCCCTACGAGCAGTACTTC. It is translated as CATQGDPYEQYF.

This clonotype was detected a few times. This rearrangement joins TRBV28 to TRBJ1-2, with no clear D. Germline V gene data show CDR1 as MDHEN and CDR2 as SYDVKM. Trimming pared 3 bases from V and 13 bases from J, leaving 18 bases between. The CDR3 is made up of 13 amino acids. In nucleotides, the CDR3 is TGTGCCAGCAGTTTCGGGCAGGCACGGGGAGTCACCTTC. Translated, it gives CASSFGQARGVTF.

This clonotype was seen a handful of times. The V gene is TRBV14, the J gene TRBJ2-3; D is undetermined. Deletions cut 5 bases from V and 4 bases from J, with 10 bases between. The CDR3 length is 13 residues. Germline loops: CDR1 SGHDN, CDR2 FVKESK. This CDR3 is CASSFLPADTQYF. The CDR3, as DNA: TGTGCCAGCAGCTTCCTGCCCGCAGATACGCAGTATTTT.

This clonotype was found a few times. The V and J genes are TRBV29-1 and TRBJ2-1; D remains unclear. The CDR3 has 12 residues. CDR1 and CDR2 from the germline V gene are SQVTM and ANQGSEA. Trimming stripped 3 bases from V and 8 bases from J, with 11 bases between. The CDR3 reads CSVDVVGDEQFF. The CDR3 coding sequence is TGCAGCGTTGACGTCGTTGGGGATGAGCAGTTCTTC.

There are a few counts of this clonotype. The V and J genes are TRBV5-1 and TRBJ1-1; TRBD1 agrees at 8 bases. J gave up 0 bases and V 4 bases, and 5 bases lay outside the gene matches. This CDR3 is built from 15 residues. The germline CDR1 and CDR2 sequences are SGHRS and YFSETQ. CDR3 region: CASSTTDRVNTEAFF. CDR3 in DNA: TGCGCCAGCAGCACCACGGACAGGGTGAACACTGAAGCTTTCTTT.

The gene calls are TRBV11-1 and TRBJ2-3, with D possibly being TRBD1 or TRBD2 (5 bases each). This CDR3 spans 14 amino acids. Deletions cut 5 bases from V and 8 bases from J, with 17 bases between. From germline, CDR1 is SGHAT and CDR2 FQDESV (reference sequence). The CDR3 loop reads CASSGDGGLGTQYF. DNA for the CDR3: TGTGCCAGCAGCGGGGACGGAGGTCTGGGTACGCAGTATTTT.

The chain is built from TRBV5-1 and TRBJ2-5; D possibly corresponds to TRBD1 (5 bases). Germline CDR1 reads SGHRS; CDR2 reads YFSETQ. V lost 7 bases to trimming and J lost 3 bases, with 13 bases between them. The CDR3 is 13 residues long. The CDR3: CASRLTVEETQYF. In DNA form, the CDR3 reads TGCGCCAGCCGATTGACAGTAGAAGAGACCCAGTACTTC.

The genes are TRBV7-2 and TRBJ2-5; D gene ambiguous. This CDR3 is built from 14 residues. The germline CDR1 and CDR2 sequences are SGHTA and FQGNSA. V was clipped by 2 bases and J by 4 bases, with 11 bases between them. The CDR3 nucleotides are TGTGCCAGCAGCTTAACGTCGCTTCGAGAGACCCAGTACTTC. Translating it yields CASSLTSLRETQYF.

This clonotype showed up just a few times. The CDR3 sequence: CASSGLAEGFHEQYF. CDR3 in DNA: TGTGCCAGCAGTGGCCTTGCAGAGGGGTTCCACGAGCAGTACTTC. The chain recombines TRBV28 with TRBJ2-7; D possibly matches TRBD1 or TRBD2 (5 bases each). V gave up 5 bases and J gave up 5 bases, with 19 bases separating them. CDR1 is MDHEN, CDR2 SYDVKM, per germline. The CDR3 loop spans 15 amino acids.

In this sample, this clonotype turned up a few times. This sequence joins TRBV7-9 and TRBJ2-5; D possibly corresponds to TRBD2 (5 bases). The CDR3 runs to 15 residues. Per germline, CDR1 SEHNR and CDR2 FQNEAQ (reference sequence). Trimming removed 5 bases at V and 2 bases at J, with 15 bases between. CDR3 region: CASSIVSGWQETQYF. In nucleotides, the CDR3 is TGTGCCAGCAGCATCGTTTCGGGATGGCAAGAGACCCAGTACTTC. The whole variable domain, filled in from reference TRBV7-9 and TRBJ2-5, reads DTGVSQNPRHKITKRGQNVTFRCDPISEHNRLYWYRQTLGQGPEFLTYFQNEAQLEKSRLLSDRFSAERPKGSFSTLEIQRTEQGDSAMYLCASSIVSGWQETQYFGPGTRLLVL.

The table lists this clonotype with a count of one. The chain carries TRBV20-1 and TRBJ1-2; D may be TRBD1 (5 bases). Germline lookup yields CDR1 DFQATT and CDR2 SNEGSKA (reference sequence). CDR3 size: 12 residues. The V gene lost 6 bases and the J gene lost 2 bases, with 10 bases spanning the gap. In nucleotides, the CDR3 is TGCAGTGCCCTAGGGGCCAACTATGGCTACACCTTC. It encodes CSALGANYGYTF.

This clonotype occurred a few times. The chain combines TRBV28 with TRBJ1-5, with D unclear. Germline values: CDR1 MDHEN, CDR2 SYDVKM. The V and J ends lost 6 bases and 5 bases respectively, with 8 bases between them. The CDR3 covers 12 residues. CDR3 protein: CASSRVYQPQHF. The CDR3 nucleotides read TGTGCCAGCAGCCGAGTATATCAGCCCCAGCATTTT.

This clonotype turned up a few times. V is TRBV4-1 and J is TRBJ2-3, with 7 bases fitting TRBD2. The germline V gene encodes CDR1 MGHRA and CDR2 YSYEKL. This CDR3 is built from 18 residues. V lost 2 bases and J lost 2; bases outside the gene matches: 13. The CDR3 sequence: CASSQQPRRAGNTDTQYF. The CDR3 coding sequence is TGCGCCAGCAGCCAACAGCCGAGGAGAGCGGGAAACACAGATACGCAGTATTTT.

This sequence joins TRBV12-3 or TRBV12-4 and TRBJ1-1, with a weak D call TRBD1 (5 bases). CDR3 size: 13 residues. The V end lost 5 bases, the J end lost 14 bases, and 21 bases lay between the germline ends. CDR3 sequence: CASSLSVSGGLFF. Written as DNA, the CDR3 is TGTGCCAGCAGTCTAAGCGTAAGCGGGGGACTCTTCTTT.

This sequence joins TRBV20-1 and TRBJ2-7, with D possibly being TRBD1 (6 bases). This CDR3 comprises 15 residues. CDR1 is DFQATT, CDR2 SNEGSKA, per germline (reference sequence). Trimming shortened V by 6 bases and J by 3 bases, and 21 bases separated the two germline ends. CDR3 nucleotides: TGCAGTGCGCCGCCCAGGGGCCACTCGGTCTACGAGCAGTACTTC. This sequence encodes CSAPPRGHSVYEQYF.

This clonotype was observed a few times. The chain joins TRBV7-6 to TRBJ2-7; 7 nucleotides align to TRBD2. The CDR3 is 14 residues long. Germline CDR1 SGHVS, CDR2 FNYEAQ. The junction had 2 bases not matched to a gene; V was cut back by 0 bases and J by 3 bases. CDR3: CASSLAGGHYEQYF. For the CDR3, the DNA is TGTGCCAGCAGCTTAGCGGGAGGGCACTACGAGCAGTACTTC.